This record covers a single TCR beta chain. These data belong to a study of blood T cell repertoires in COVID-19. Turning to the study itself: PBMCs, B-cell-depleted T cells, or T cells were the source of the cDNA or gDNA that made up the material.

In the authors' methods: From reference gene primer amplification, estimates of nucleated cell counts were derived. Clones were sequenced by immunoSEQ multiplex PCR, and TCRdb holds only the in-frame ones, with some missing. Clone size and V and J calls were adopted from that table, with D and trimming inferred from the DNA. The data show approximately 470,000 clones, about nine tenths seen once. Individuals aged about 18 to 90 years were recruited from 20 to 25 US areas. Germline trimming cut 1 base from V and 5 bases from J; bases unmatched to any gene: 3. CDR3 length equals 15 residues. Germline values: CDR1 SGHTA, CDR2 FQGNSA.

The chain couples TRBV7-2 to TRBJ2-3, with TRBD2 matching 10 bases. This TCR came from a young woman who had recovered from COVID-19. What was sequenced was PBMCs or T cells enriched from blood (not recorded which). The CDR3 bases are TGTGCCAGCAGCTTAGGAGCGGGGGGGCGAGATACGCAGTATTTT. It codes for CASSLGAGGRDTQYF.